The rows below give T cell receptor beta chains drawn from one sample of a study of T cell responses to AZD1222 COVID-19 vaccine. Data came from immunoSEQ multiplex PCR; TCRdb stores just in-frame clones and leaves some out. The data hold 150,000 or so clones, with 82% observed a single time. Sequenced here: peripheral blood, sampled on day 0 of MenACWY control vaccination. These receptors all stem from an adult in good health. Each CDR3 is given with its conserved first and last residue. A D gene is named only where the DNA matches it firmly. A row's size may be missing; if present it is once, few, many or a size class.

CDR3 DNA | CDR3 protein | D gene | clone size | J gene | CDR3 length | V gene
TGTGCCAGCAGCTTAATGCCCCAGGGCACTAATGAAAAACTGTTTTTT | CASSLMPQGTNEKLFF | NA | NA | TRBJ1-4 | 16 | TRBV7-6
TGTGCCAGTGGGGCCCTGGGTCGGGACATTCAGTACTTC | CASGALGRDIQYF | NA | NA | TRBJ2-4 | 13 | TRBV2
TGTGCCAGCACCTTCGACGGAAATCAGCCCCAGCATTTT | CASTFDGNQPQHF | NA | few | TRBJ1-5 | 13 | TRBV2
TGTGCCAGCAGTCAGGGTGACAATCAGCCCCAGCATTTT | CASSQGDNQPQHF | NA | NA | TRBJ1-5 | 13 | TRBV6-5
TGTGCCAGCAGCCCAAGACAGGGGCAAGAGACCCAGTACTTC | CASSPRQGQETQYF | TRBD1 | NA | TRBJ2-5 | 14 | TRBV5-4
TGTGCCAGCAGCGCAGGGGGCGTCTATGGCTACACCTTC | CASSAGGVYGYTF | TRBD1 | NA | TRBJ1-2 | 13 | TRBV11-2
TGTGCCAGCAGCTTGCAGGGGGCGCATGGCTACACCTTC | CASSLQGAHGYTF | TRBD1 | few | TRBJ1-2 | 13 | TRBV5-5
TGTGCCAGCAGCTTGGCCGTTGAGGGACACGGATATTCCTACGAGCAGTACTTC | CASSLAVEGHGYSYEQYF | NA | NA | TRBJ2-7 | 18 | TRBV5-5
TGTGCCAGCAGCTTTGGCCCCGGACAGCCCCAGCATTTT | CASSFGPGQPQHF | NA | few | TRBJ1-5 | 13 | TRBV13
TGTGCCAGCAGCTGGGTGGAGAACACTGAAGCTTTCTTT | CASSWVENTEAFF | NA | NA | TRBJ1-1 | 13 | TRBV5-6
TGTGCCTGGATGAGGGCGACAGGGGGCACCGGGGAGCTGTTTTTT | CAWMRATGGTGELFF | TRBD1 | few | TRBJ2-2 | 15 | TRBV30
TGTGCTAGTGGTTTACGGGGGGATACGCAGTATTTT | CASGLRGDTQYF | NA | NA | TRBJ2-3 | 12 | TRBV12-5
TGTGCCAGCAGGCCCTCTACTGGCACTGAAGCTTTCTTT | CASRPSTGTEAFF | NA | NA | TRBJ1-1 | 13 | TRBV5-4
TGCGCCAGCAGCTTGGATGGCAGGGGATCTGGGGCCAACGTCCTGACTTTC | CASSLDGRGSGANVLTF | NA | NA | TRBJ2-6 | 17 | TRBV5-1
TGTGCCAGCAGCTTCGCAGGGGGGGTATCAGATACGCAGTATTTT | CASSFAGGVSDTQYF | NA | NA | TRBJ2-3 | 15 | TRBV5-4
TGCAGTGCTAGTTTGGGCCGCCAAAATGAGCAGTTCTTC | CSASLGRQNEQFF | NA | once | TRBJ2-1 | 13 | TRBV20-1
TGTGCCAGTAGTAGCCCGGGACAGGGTTCCAATCAGCCCCAGCATTTT | CASSSPGQGSNQPQHF | TRBD1 | NA | TRBJ1-5 | 16 | TRBV19
TGCGCCAGCAGCCGCGACTTGAGCACAGATACGCAGTATTTT | CASSRDLSTDTQYF | NA | few | TRBJ2-3 | 14 | TRBV5-1
TGTGCCAGTAGTGCCGGGACAGGGTTAAATCAGCCCCAGCATTTT | CASSAGTGLNQPQHF | TRBD1 | NA | TRBJ1-5 | 15 | TRBV19
TGTGCCAGTAGTAGCGGCAGGAGGGTCGATGGTGGCTACACCTTC | CASSSGRRVDGGYTF | NA | NA | TRBJ1-2 | 15 | TRBV19
TGTGCCAGCAGCCTCGGCGGGACAGCTAGTGAAGCTTTCTTT | CASSLGGTASEAFF | TRBD1 | NA | TRBJ1-1 | 14 | TRBV7-3
TGTGCCAGCAGCTTAGAACAGAGTTCCTACGAGCAGTACTTC | CASSLEQSSYEQYF | NA | once | TRBJ2-7 | 14 | TRBV7-2
TGTGCCAGCAGTGAAGCGACAGGGAGTAGCGAAAAACTGTTTTTT | CASSEATGSSEKLFF | TRBD1 | NA | TRBJ1-4 | 15 | TRBV6-1
TGTGCCACCAGTGATAGGGGACAGGGAGGCTACACCTTC | CATSDRGQGGYTF | TRBD1 | once | TRBJ1-2 | 13 | TRBV24-1
TGTGCCAGCAGCTTAGTCAGGGCCGATGGCTACACCTTC | CASSLVRADGYTF | NA | NA | TRBJ1-2 | 13 | TRBV13
TGTGCCAGCATATTCGGGGGGGCCGACTCTGGAAACACCATATATTTT | CASIFGGADSGNTIYF | NA | NA | TRBJ1-3 | 16 | TRBV2
TGCGCCAGCAGTGAGTCGACTCGACTAGCGGAACACAATGAGCAGTTCTTC | CASSESTRLAEHNEQFF | TRBD2 | NA | TRBJ2-1 | 17 | TRBV10-1
TGTGCCAGCAGCCACCCGACAGGGGACAATGAGCAGTTCTTC | CASSHPTGDNEQFF | TRBD1 | NA | TRBJ2-1 | 14 | TRBV3-1/TRBV3-2
TGTGCCAGCAGCTTTTGGAACACCGGGGAGCTGTTTTTT | CASSFWNTGELFF | NA | NA | TRBJ2-2 | 13 | TRBV5-4
TGCGCCAGCAGCCCGCGGACAGGGGGCTCAGAGACCCAGTACTTC | CASSPRTGGSETQYF | TRBD1 | NA | TRBJ2-5 | 15 | TRBV5-1
TGTGCCAGCAGCTTCCGCACAGATACGCAGTATTTT | CASSFRTDTQYF | NA | NA | TRBJ2-3 | 12 | TRBV7-9
TGTGCCAGCAGACGGACAACAGGGGTAATGTCCGGAAACACCATATATTTT | CASRRTTGVMSGNTIYF | TRBD1 | NA | TRBJ1-3 | 17 | TRBV7-9
TGCAGCGTCCCGCTCGGGTCTCAAGGCGAAAAACTGTTTTTT | CSVPLGSQGEKLFF | NA | NA | TRBJ1-4 | 14 | TRBV29-1
TGCGCCAGCAGCTACGGGGGAGACAACATTTCACCCCTCCACTTT | CASSYGGDNISPLHF | NA | few | TRBJ1-6 | 15 | TRBV5-1
TGCAGCGTTGACGCCCACAGGCTCCCCGGCTATGGCTACACCTTC | CSVDAHRLPGYGYTF | NA | NA | TRBJ1-2 | 15 | TRBV29-1
TGTGCCAGCAGCTTAGGACTCGACGGGGGTGAAGCTTTCTTT | CASSLGLDGGEAFF | NA | few | TRBJ1-1 | 14 | TRBV7-9
TGCGCCAGCAGCCAAGAGGGAGGTTTCGCTGGAAACACCATATATTTT | CASSQEGGFAGNTIYF | NA | NA | TRBJ1-3 | 16 | TRBV4-1
TGTGCCAGCAGTTCTGCAGGGTTCTCACCCCTCCACTTT | CASSSAGFSPLHF | NA | NA | TRBJ1-6 | 13 | TRBV12-3/TRBV12-4
TGTGCCTGGAGTGTTGGAGCGATTGAGCAGTTCTTC | CAWSVGAIEQFF | NA | NA | TRBJ2-1 | 12 | TRBV30
TGTGCCAGCAGCTTAGGAGGGCCCCGCTCCTACAATGAGCAGTTCTTC | CASSLGGPRSYNEQFF | NA | NA | TRBJ2-1 | 16 | TRBV7-2
TGTGCCAGCAGCTTTAATATTGAGCCCCAGCATTTT | CASSFNIEPQHF | NA | NA | TRBJ1-5 | 12 | TRBV7-9
TGTGCCAGCAGTTACGGCAGAGCGGGGTACAATGAGCAGTTCTTC | CASSYGRAGYNEQFF | TRBD2 | NA | TRBJ2-1 | 15 | TRBV6-2/TRBV6-3
TGTGCCAGTAGTACGACAGCCGCTAATGAAAAACTGTTTTTT | CASSTTAANEKLFF | NA | NA | TRBJ1-4 | 14 | TRBV19
TGTGCCAGCGGGGTGGGCGAGGGGCCCCAGCATTTT | CASGVGEGPQHF | NA | NA | TRBJ1-5 | 12 | TRBV6-5
TGTGCCACCAGTGATTCGACAGGGAAGAAGGGTGCAGATACGCAGTATTTT | CATSDSTGKKGADTQYF | TRBD1 | NA | TRBJ2-3 | 17 | TRBV24-1
TGCGCCAGCAGCTTACAGCCCCCGGGGACAGGGGGTGAAGCTTTCTTT | CASSLQPPGTGGEAFF | TRBD1 | NA | TRBJ1-1 | 16 | TRBV5-1
TGTGCCAGTAGTAGACTTGGACAGGGTGAATATGGCTACACCTTC | CASSRLGQGEYGYTF | TRBD1 | once | TRBJ1-2 | 15 | TRBV19
TGTGCCAGCAGCTTTGACGGGAACACCGGGGAGCTGTTTTTT | CASSFDGNTGELFF | NA | NA | TRBJ2-2 | 14 | TRBV7-3
TGTGCCAGCAGCAGTCTCGGACTAGCGGTTACAGATACGCAGTATTTT | CASSSLGLAVTDTQYF | TRBD2 | NA | TRBJ2-3 | 16 | TRBV9
TGTGCCAGCAGAGAATTCCGGGACAGGGGGCACACCGGGGAGCTGTTTTTT | CASREFRDRGHTGELFF | TRBD1 | NA | TRBJ2-2 | 17 | TRBV6-1
TGTGCCAGCCGGGGAACAGGTTTCTCACCCCTCCACTTT | CASRGTGFSPLHF | NA | NA | TRBJ1-6 | 13 | TRBV3-1/TRBV3-2
TGTGCCAGCAGCCACGAAAGGGACTCCTACAATGAGCAGTTCTTC | CASSHERDSYNEQFF | NA | once | TRBJ2-1 | 15 | TRBV5-4
TGTGCCAGCAGCTCGAGGGTGGGGGTTCCCAGGCGCAATGAGCAGTTCTTC | CASSSRVGVPRRNEQFF | NA | NA | TRBJ2-1 | 17 | TRBV7-9
TGTGCCAGTAGTAAAGTCATCTCGGGGGACACTGAAGCTTTCTTT | CASSKVISGDTEAFF | NA | few | TRBJ1-1 | 15 | TRBV19
TGTGCCAGCAGTTCCGTTAATACAGGGGGCGCGGGGCCCCAGCATTTT | CASSSVNTGGAGPQHF | TRBD1 | NA | TRBJ1-5 | 16 | TRBV6-5
TGTGCCAGCAGTTTCCCACGAAAGGATCAGTTCTTC | CASSFPRKDQFF | NA | NA | TRBJ2-1 | 12 | TRBV12-3/TRBV12-4
TGTGCCAGCATAAGGGAAATCGGGTGGAATGAAAAACTGTTTTTT | CASIREIGWNEKLFF | NA | NA | TRBJ1-4 | 15 | TRBV2
TGTGCCAGCAGTCAGGGGGAAGAGACCCAGTACTTC | CASSQGEETQYF | TRBD1 | NA | TRBJ2-5 | 12 | TRBV6-5
TGTGCCAGCAGCTTAACGGGGGGATCGCATGTTGGGGCCAACGTCCTGACTTTC | CASSLTGGSHVGANVLTF | NA | NA | TRBJ2-6 | 18 | TRBV7-3